This T cell receptor (beta chain) was found in a study of blood T cell repertoires in COVID-19. Overall study context: The study drew acute and convalescent COVID-19 samples from the United States, Italy and Spain. T cells, B-cell-depleted T cells, or PBMCs supplied cDNA or gDNA.

Authors' analysis steps: It was from reference gene primer amplification that nucleated cell counts were estimated. Produced via immunoSEQ multiplex PCR; TCRdb's table is partial and in-frame only. The DNA was the basis for D and trimming; V, J and clone size are from that table. This table has roughly 100,000 clones, 65% to 90% appearing once. The germline V gene encodes CDR1 SGHTS and CDR2 YDEGEE. CDR3 length: 15 amino acids. Trimming took 4 bases from V and 3 from J; bases not matched to a gene: 6. The chain uses TRBV5-8 and TRBJ1-5, with 8 bases aligning to TRBD1. The source is a man older than 75 with acute or convalescent COVID-19. Sequencing was carried out using peripheral blood. This chain's CDR3 is CASSKDRGANQPQHF. For the CDR3, the DNA is TGTGCCAGCAGCAAAGACAGGGGAGCCAATCAGCCCCAGCATTTT.